This TCR beta chain originates from a study of shared clonotypes between healthy human individuals. Study-wide results and limits: Donor clonotype sharing was expected to depend on sequencing depth. Clonotypes that were shared across a handful of donors made up about 4.5% of naive CD4 clonotypes. Memory subsets generally showed lower estimated richness than naive subsets.

Study processing details: In the immunoSEQ data, sequences were junction-only and lacked quality scores, so filtering differed. Only in-frame clones appear in the TCRdb table, and some are missing; sequencing was by immunoSEQ multiplex PCR. For V, J and clone size, that table is used; D and trimming come from the DNA. The profile shows roughly 2.2 million clones, about nine tenths of them singletons. Of note for this clone: Its cognate antigen is unknown.

The germline V gene has CDR1 MDHEN and CDR2 SYDVKM. This CDR3 region has 14 residues. The sequenced material came from naive CD4+ T cells from PBMCs. Subset reported: CD45RA+ positively selected. The origin of this receptor is a man between 18 and 35 years old in good health. Some clones in this sample may be carry-over from other donors' samples. V usage is TRBV28 and J usage is TRBJ2-5, with D unresolved. The J call may be mistaken, given a closer DNA end match to TRBJ2-7. CDR3 in amino acids: CASSLPRTSYEQYF. DNA for the CDR3: TGTGCCAGCAGTTTACCCCGTACCTCCTACGAGCAGTACTTC.